The sequence of this T cell receptor beta chain was determined in a study of spatial heterogeneity in lung cancer (dated by TCRdb to about 2019). With respect to the entire study: Beta-chain transcripts were consistently detected in greater numbers than alpha-chain transcripts, which likely reflects a higher abundance of beta-chain transcripts. In the raw uncorrected reads, each unique combination of TCR and UMI appeared on average more than ten times. TCR alpha and beta repertoires were quantitatively compared across multiple tumor regions, matched nontumor lung and blood in non-small cell lung cancer. The study linked features of the TCR repertoire to counts of nonsynonymous mutations, which were determined by whole-exome sequencing of tumor tissue. At surgery, hundreds of tumor regions, some 61 matched nontumor lung samples and 56 PBMC samples were TCR-sequenced for both alpha and beta chains.

Study-wide findings and limitations: Additional single-cell paired TCR alpha and beta sequencing was considered necessary to confirm, at a functional level, the hypothesis that regional TCRs recognize regional mutations. Ubiquitous expanded tumor TCRs showed up in blood more often at tumor resection than at routine follow-up.

The sample's time point label, in plain terms: sample taken at primary tumor resection. Whole RNA extracted from tumor and nontumor lung tissue, or from cryopreserved PBMC samples, was used for TCR sequencing without cell sorting. Donors were approximately 72 patients with early-stage, untreated non-small cell lung cancer from the lung TRACERx cohort. Only patients for whom sufficient RNA was available from at least two tumor regions were selected for TCR sequencing. Via the germline V gene, CDR1 is SGHNT and CDR2 YENEEA. The CDR3, cysteine through phenylalanine, is 15 amino acids long. CDR3 DNA is the only sequence kept; it has 45 bases, read in frame from the first base. Trimming takes 2 bases off V and 6 bases off J; junction bases not matched to a gene: 7. This clonotype was seen many times. Its antigen target is currently unknown. The sample holds no much larger clone one base away, and base qualities are not on file.

The method behind the library was 5' RACE. Sequencing took place on a NextSeq 500. In the TCR library protocol, a unique molecular identifier was attached to each TCR cDNA molecule so that PCR and sequencing errors could be corrected. The paper's data handling went like this. TCR identification, UMI-based error correction and CDR3 extraction were all carried out with Decombinator tools. TCRs above a frequency of 2 per 1,000, corresponding to the top 1% of the tumor frequency distribution, were defined as expanded. Renyi diversity was computed with the R vegan package after each repertoire had been subsampled 100 times to 5,000 TCRs. To build CDR3 similarity networks, amino acid triplet string-kernel similarity was used, and CDR3s were connected when their pairwise similarity was above 0.82. Through fastp at Q25 and MiXCR, TCRdb rebuilt clones from the public reads, retaining in-frame beta chains. Rows with a matching CDR3 protein are joined into one entry that keeps the most common DNA and genes. The V and J calls follow TCRdb's processing rather than the paper's. This sample gives about 48,000 distinct CDR3 sequences in total; around 5.2% of them show up just once. The top ten clones comprise around 10% of the sample.

The sequence joins TRBV11-3 to TRBJ2-1, and 7 junction bases match TRBD2. This sequence originates from a male donor with early-stage non-small cell lung cancer. The input for sequencing was PBMCs, taken at surgery. CDR3 region: CASSLLGTKGNEQFF. The DNA sequence follows: TGTGCCAGCAGCTTATTAGGGACTAAAGGCAATGAGCAGTTCTTC. The full variable domain, with segments outside the CDR3 supplied by the reference TRBV11-3 and TRBJ2-1 proteins, appears as EAGVVQSPRYKIIEKKQPVAFWCNPISGHNTLYWYLQNLGQGPELLIRYENEEAVDDSQLPKDRFSAERLKGVDSTLKIQPAELGDSAVYLCASSLLGTKGNEQFFGPGTRLTVL.